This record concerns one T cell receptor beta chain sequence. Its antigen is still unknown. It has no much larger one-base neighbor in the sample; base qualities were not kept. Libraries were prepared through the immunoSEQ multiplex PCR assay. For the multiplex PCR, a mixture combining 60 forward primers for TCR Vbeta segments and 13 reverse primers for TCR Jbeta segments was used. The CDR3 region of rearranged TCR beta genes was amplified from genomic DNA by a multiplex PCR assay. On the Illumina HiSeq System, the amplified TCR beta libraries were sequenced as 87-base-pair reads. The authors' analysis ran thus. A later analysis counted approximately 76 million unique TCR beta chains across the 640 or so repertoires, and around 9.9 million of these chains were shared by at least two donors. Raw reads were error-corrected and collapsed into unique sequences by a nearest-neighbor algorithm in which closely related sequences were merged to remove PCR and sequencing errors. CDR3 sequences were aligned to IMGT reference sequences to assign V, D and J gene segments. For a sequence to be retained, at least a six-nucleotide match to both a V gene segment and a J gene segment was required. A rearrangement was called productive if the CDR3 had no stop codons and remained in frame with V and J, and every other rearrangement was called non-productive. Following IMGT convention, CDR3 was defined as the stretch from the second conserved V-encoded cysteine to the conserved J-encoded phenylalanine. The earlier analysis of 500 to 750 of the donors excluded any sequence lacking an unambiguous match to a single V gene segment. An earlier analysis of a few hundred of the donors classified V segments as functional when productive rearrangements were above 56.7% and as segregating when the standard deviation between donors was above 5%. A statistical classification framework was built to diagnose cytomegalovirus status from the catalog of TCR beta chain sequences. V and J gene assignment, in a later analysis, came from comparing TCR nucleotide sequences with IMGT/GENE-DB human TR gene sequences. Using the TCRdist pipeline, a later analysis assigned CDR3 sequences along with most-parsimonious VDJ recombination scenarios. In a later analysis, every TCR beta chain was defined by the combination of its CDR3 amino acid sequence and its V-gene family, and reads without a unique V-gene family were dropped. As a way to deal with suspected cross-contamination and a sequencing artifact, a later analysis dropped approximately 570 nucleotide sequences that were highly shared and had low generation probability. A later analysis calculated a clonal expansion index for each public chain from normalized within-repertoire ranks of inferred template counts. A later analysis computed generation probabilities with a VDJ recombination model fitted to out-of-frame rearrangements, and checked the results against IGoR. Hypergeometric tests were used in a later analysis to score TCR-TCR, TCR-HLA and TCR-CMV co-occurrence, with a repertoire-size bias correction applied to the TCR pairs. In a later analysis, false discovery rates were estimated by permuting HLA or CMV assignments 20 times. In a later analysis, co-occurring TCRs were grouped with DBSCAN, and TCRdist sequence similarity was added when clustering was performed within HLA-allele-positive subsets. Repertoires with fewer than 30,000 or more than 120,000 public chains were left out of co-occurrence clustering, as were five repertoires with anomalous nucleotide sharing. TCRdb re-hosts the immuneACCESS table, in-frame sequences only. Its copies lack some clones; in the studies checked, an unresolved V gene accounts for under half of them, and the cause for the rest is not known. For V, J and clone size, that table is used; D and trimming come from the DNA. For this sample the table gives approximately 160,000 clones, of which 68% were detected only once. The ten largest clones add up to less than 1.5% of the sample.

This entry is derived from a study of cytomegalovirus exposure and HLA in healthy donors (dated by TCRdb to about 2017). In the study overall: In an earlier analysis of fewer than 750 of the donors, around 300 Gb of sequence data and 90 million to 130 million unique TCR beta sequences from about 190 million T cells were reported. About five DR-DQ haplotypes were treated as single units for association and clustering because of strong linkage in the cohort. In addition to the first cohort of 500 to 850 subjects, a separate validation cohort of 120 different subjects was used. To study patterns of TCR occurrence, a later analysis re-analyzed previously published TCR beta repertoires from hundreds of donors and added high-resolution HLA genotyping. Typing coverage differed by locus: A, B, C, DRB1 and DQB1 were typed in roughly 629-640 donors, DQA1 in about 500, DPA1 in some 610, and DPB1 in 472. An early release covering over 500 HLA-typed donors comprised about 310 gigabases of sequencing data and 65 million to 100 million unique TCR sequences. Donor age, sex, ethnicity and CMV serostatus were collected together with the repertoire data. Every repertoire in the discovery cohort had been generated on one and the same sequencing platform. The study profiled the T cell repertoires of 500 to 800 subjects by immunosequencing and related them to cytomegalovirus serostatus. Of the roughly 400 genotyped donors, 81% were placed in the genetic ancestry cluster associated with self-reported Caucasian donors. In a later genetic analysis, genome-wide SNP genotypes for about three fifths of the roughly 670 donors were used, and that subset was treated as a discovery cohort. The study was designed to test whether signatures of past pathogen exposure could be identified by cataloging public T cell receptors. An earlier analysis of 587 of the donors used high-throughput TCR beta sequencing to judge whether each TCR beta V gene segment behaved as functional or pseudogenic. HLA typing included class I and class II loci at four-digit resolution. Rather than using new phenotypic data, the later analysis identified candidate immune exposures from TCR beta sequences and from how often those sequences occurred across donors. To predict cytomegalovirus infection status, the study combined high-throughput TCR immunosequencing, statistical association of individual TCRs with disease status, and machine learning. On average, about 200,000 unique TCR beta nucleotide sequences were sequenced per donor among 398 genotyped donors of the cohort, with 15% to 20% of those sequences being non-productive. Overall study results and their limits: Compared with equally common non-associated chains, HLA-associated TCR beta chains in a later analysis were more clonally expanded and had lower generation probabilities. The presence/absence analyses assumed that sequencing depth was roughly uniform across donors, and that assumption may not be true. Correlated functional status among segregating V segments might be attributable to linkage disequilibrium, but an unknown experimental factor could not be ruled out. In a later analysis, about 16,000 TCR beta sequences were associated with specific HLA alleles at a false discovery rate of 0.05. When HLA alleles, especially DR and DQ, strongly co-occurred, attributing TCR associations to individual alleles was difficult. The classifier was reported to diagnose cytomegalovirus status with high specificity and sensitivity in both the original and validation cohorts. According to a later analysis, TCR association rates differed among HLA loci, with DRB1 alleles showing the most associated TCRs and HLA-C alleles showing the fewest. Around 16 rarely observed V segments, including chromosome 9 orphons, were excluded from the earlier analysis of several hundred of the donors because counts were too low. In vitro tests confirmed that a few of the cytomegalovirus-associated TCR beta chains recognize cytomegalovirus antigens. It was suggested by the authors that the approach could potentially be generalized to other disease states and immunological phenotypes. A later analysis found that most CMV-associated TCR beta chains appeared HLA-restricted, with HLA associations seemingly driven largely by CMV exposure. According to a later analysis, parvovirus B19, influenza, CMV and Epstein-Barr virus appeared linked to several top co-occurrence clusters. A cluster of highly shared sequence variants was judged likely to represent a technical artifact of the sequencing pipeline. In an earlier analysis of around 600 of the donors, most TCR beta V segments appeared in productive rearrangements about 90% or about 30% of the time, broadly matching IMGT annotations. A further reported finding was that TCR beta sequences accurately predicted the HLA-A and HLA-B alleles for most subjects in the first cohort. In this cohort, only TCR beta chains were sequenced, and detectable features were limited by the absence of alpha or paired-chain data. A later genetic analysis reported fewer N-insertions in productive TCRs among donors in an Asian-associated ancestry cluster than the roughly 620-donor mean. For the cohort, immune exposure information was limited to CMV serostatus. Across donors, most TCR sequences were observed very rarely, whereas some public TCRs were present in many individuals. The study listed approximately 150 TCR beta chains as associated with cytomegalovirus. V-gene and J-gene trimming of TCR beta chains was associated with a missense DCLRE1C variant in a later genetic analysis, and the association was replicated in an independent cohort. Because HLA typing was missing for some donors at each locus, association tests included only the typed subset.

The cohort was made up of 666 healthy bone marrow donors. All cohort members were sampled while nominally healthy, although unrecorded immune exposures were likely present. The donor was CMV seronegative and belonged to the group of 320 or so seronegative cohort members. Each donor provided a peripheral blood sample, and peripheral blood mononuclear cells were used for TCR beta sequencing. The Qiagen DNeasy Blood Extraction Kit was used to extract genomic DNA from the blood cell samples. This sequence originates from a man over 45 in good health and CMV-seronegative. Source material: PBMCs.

The nucleotides read TGTGCCAGGGGGGGGATCCGCTCTGGGGCCAACGTCCTGACTTTC. It is translated as CARGGIRSGANVLTF. The chain is assembled from TRBV7-9 and TRBJ2-6; 7 bases in the junction line up with TRBD2. Taken from cysteine to phenylalanine, the CDR3 has 15 residues. The kept DNA is CDR3 alone, 45 bases in frame from the first base. Trimming accounts for 9 bases at V and 0 bases at J, while the number of junction bases matched to no gene is 5. CDR1 and CDR2, looked up from the germline V gene (reference sequence), are SEHNR and FQNEAQ.